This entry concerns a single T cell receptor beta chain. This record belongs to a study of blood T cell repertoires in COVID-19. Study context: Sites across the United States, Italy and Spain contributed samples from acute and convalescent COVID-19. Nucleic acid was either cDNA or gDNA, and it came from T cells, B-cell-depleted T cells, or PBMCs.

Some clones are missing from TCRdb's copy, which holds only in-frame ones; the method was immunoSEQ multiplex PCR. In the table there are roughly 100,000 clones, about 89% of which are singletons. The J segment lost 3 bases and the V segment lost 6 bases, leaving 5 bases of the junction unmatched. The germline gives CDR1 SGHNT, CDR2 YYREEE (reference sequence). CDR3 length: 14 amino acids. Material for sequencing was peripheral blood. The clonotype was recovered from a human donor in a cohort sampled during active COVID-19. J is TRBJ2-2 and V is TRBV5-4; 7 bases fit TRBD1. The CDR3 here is CASTKGGDTGELFF. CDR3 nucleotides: TGTGCCAGCACCAAAGGGGGCGACACCGGGGAGCTGTTTTTT.